Described below is a single TCR beta chain sequence and its context. What it recognizes is unknown. These data are taken from a study of response to subunit inactivated influenza vaccine. V lost 4 bases and J lost 7, with 17 bases in between. The CDR3 has 13 amino acids. Germline V gives CDR1 DFQATT, CDR2 SNEGSKA (reference sequence). TCRdb processed the RT-PCR reads anew with MiXCR; each CDR3 protein has one entry. The sample includes 650,000 or so distinct CDR3 sequences, around 15% seen only once; the top ten take about 7.4%. Study-wide results and caveats: Few additional T cells are recruited per seasonal influenza vaccination, authors suggested.

The sequence was obtained from a middle-aged man who received an inactivated influenza vaccine. The sequences come from PBMCs from blood, collected 14 days before vaccination. The chain is built from TRBV20-1 and TRBJ2-7; D remains unclear. CDR3 region: CSATPLREREQYF. The CDR3 DNA follows: TGCAGTGCTACCCCCCTCCGTGAGAGGGAGCAGTACTTC.